This TCR beta chain was obtained from a study of T cell clones after liver transplantation. Across the whole study: Samples came from ITN030ST, which attempted immunosuppression withdrawal within 2 years of liver transplantation. Pre-transplant mixed lymphocyte reactions yielded third-party-reactive TCRbeta sequences as comparators for graft-donor-reactive sequences. Patients counted as tolerant after at least one year off all immunosuppression, enzymes not exceeding twice normal.

Assay used: immunoSEQ multiplex PCR; TCRdb lists only in-frame clones, some missing. The table lists some 70,000 clones, around nine tenths of them singletons. Germline CDR1 SGDLS, CDR2 YYNGEE. V was pared by 0 bases and J by 4 bases, with 9 bases of the junction left unmatched. The CDR3 length is 19 residues. This receptor was taken from a human donor who received a liver transplant. The sample in question was CD4+ T cells from blood, obtained before liver transplant. V and J are TRBV9 and TRBJ2-1; 14 nucleotides line up with TRBD2. CDR3 region: CASSVGFGLAGGGYNEQFF. CDR3 coding DNA: TGTGCCAGCAGCGTAGGGTTCGGACTAGCGGGAGGAGGGTACAATGAGCAGTTCTTC.